The text below deals with one T cell receptor (beta chain). TCRdb reanalysed the reads using MiXCR and keeps one entry per CDR3 protein. The profile covers over 90,000 distinct CDR3 sequences, with around a third appearing a single time and 2% to 2.5% taken by the ten largest. The data stem from a study of type 1 regulatory T cells. Overall study: This in vitro CD4 product, T-allo10, is enriched for Tr1 cells and alloantigen-specific.

The length of the CDR3 is 16 residues. Losses at the gene ends were 0 bases for V and 4 bases for J; bases not matched to a gene: 7. Germline assignment: CDR1 DFQATT and CDR2 SNEGSKA (reference sequence). This sequence was found in a human donor in good health. Material: CD4+ T cells, either the whole sample or a sorted fraction (not recorded which). The rearrangement joins TRBV20-1 to TRBJ2-3, with TRBD2 matching 10 bases. The CDR3 nucleotides are TGCAGTGCTAGAGATTCCTTAGCGGGAGGTGCAGATACGCAGTATTTT. It encodes CSARDSLAGGADTQYF.